The rows below give T cell receptor beta chains drawn from one sample of a study of identical twins. Each CDR3 protein gets one entry after TCRdb re-called the 5' RACE reads with MiXCR. The data hold 260,000 or so distinct CDR3 sequences, with 7.5% observed a single time. These data are also associated with another study on yellow fever vaccine responses in identical twins.

Sequencing input: CD8+ T cells sorted from blood. Receptor source: a woman aged 18-29 years in good health. Both conserved end residues are part of each CDR3. A D gene is named only where the DNA matches it firmly. Expanded clones are given a class, and other clones once, few, many or no size at all.

clone_size | j_call | v_call | d_call | cdr3_nt | cdr3_aa
many | TRBJ2-3 | TRBV20-1 | - | TGCAGTGCTCCAATCACAGATACGCAGTATTTT | CSAPITDTQYF
many | TRBJ1-1 | TRBV12-3/TRBV12-4 | - | TGTGCCAGCAGTTTATATTCGGGGTTGGACACTGAAGCTTTCTTT | CASSLYSGLDTEAFF
few | TRBJ2-2 | TRBV7-9 | - | TGTGCCAGCAGCCCACGGACGGGACTGAACACCGGGGAGCTGTTTTTT | CASSPRTGLNTGELFF
few | TRBJ1-3 | TRBV7-6 | - | TGTGCCAGCAGCTTAGTGCGAGGGGGGACAATCTCTGGAAACACCATATATTTT | CASSLVRGGTISGNTIYF
many | TRBJ1-5 | TRBV7-8 | - | TGTGCCAGCAGCTTGTGGCCGGGCAGCAGCAATCAGCCCCAGCATTTT | CASSLWPGSSNQPQHF
- | TRBJ2-7 | TRBV24-1 | TRBD2 | TGTACAACATTCGGACTAGCGGGTTTTTACGAGCAGTACTTC | CTTFGLAGFYEQYF
few | TRBJ2-5 | TRBV7-9 | - | TGTGCCAGCAGCGCCAGGTTGGCAGAAGAGACCCAGTACTTC | CASSARLAEETQYF
- | TRBJ2-2 | TRBV20-1 | - | TGCAGTGCTAGTTTGGGATCCGGGGAGCTGTTTTTT | CSASLGSGELFF
few | TRBJ2-2 | TRBV27 | TRBD2 | TGTGCCAGCAGTCGAGGACTAGCGGGGGCAACCGGGGAGCTGTTTTTT | CASSRGLAGATGELFF
many | TRBJ1-1 | TRBV20-1 | TRBD1 | TGCAGTGCTAAGGACAGGGGGGATACTGAAGCTTTCTTT | CSAKDRGDTEAFF
many | TRBJ1-2 | TRBV12-3/TRBV12-4 | - | TGTGCCAGCAGTTACCCGGGGGGCGGGTACGACTATGGCTACACCTTC | CASSYPGGGYDYGYTF
few | TRBJ1-2 | TRBV2 | - | TGTGCCACCACGGAGGGGTATGGCTACACCTTC | CATTEGYGYTF
many | TRBJ2-7 | TRBV29-1 | - | TGCAGCGTTGACCAACGCGGGGACAGCTACGAGCAGTACTTC | CSVDQRGDSYEQYF
many | TRBJ1-4 | TRBV9 | TRBD1 | TGTGCCAGCAGCGCCGGGACAGGGAGAAAAGATGAAAAACTGTTTTTT | CASSAGTGRKDEKLFF
few | TRBJ2-3 | TRBV29-1 | TRBD2 | TGCAGCGTTGAAGTTTGGACTAGCGGACTCCCGAAGCACACAGATACGCAGTATTTT | CSVEVWTSGLPKHTDTQYF
few | TRBJ1-5 | TRBV6-5 | - | TGTGCCAGCAGTTCGGGCCCGGAGGGGGGTCAGCCCCAGCATTTT | CASSSGPEGGQPQHF
- | TRBJ2-1 | TRBV5-1 | TRBD2 | TGCGCCAGCAGCTTGGCGACGTTACTAGCGGGAGCCGGCTACAATGAGCAGTTCTTC | CASSLATLLAGAGYNEQFF
- | TRBJ2-7 | TRBV20-1 | TRBD2 | TGCAGTGCTAGAACCCCAACTACTAGCGGGAGGGCCTTCCCCTACGAGCAGTACTTC | CSARTPTTSGRAFPYEQYF
few | TRBJ2-7 | TRBV27 | - | TGTGCCAGCAGTTTGGGGGGGGGGCCCTACGAGCAGTACTTC | CASSLGGGPYEQYF
- | TRBJ1-5 | TRBV24-1 | - | TGTGCCACCAGTGACAGACGGGACGGTAATCAGCCCCAGCATTTT | CATSDRRDGNQPQHF
few | TRBJ1-2 | TRBV4-1 | - | TGCGCCAGCAGCCAACCTCTAGGGGCGGCGGTTTATGGCTACACCTTC | CASSQPLGAAVYGYTF
- | TRBJ2-3 | TRBV11-2 | - | TGTGCCAGCAGCCAGGACACAGCGGGTGATACGCAGTATTTT | CASSQDTAGDTQYF
- | TRBJ2-3 | TRBV12-3/TRBV12-4 | - | TGTGCCAGCAGTTTGGGCAGTTTTGATACGCAGTATTTT | CASSLGSFDTQYF
few | TRBJ2-1 | TRBV7-6 | TRBD2 | TGTGCCAGCAGCTGGACCCTAGCGGGAGGGCCAGATGAGCAGTTCTTC | CASSWTLAGGPDEQFF
- | TRBJ2-3 | TRBV2 | - | TGTGCCAGCAGCGACAGCTACACAGATACGCAGTATTTT | CASSDSYTDTQYF
few | TRBJ2-1 | TRBV12-3/TRBV12-4 | - | - | CASSFFGEGIYEQFF
many | TRBJ1-2 | TRBV9 | - | TGTGCCAGCAGCCCAGGGGCCACTGCTCACACCTTC | CASSPGATAHTF
many | TRBJ2-7 | TRBV5-1 | - | TGCGCCAGCAGCTTGTCCGACCGCTACGAGCAGTACTTC | CASSLSDRYEQYF
- | TRBJ2-1 | TRBV3-1 | TRBD2 | TGTGCCAGCAGACAGACTAGCGTCCAGTACAATGAGCAGTTCTTC | CASRQTSVQYNEQFF
few | TRBJ1-1 | TRBV6-5 | TRBD1 | TGTGCCAGCAGTTACTCGTGGGGGACAGGGGACACTGAAGCTTTCTTT | CASSYSWGTGDTEAFF
- | TRBJ2-1 | TRBV9 | - | TGTGCCAGCAGCGTAGCAATCCCAAAGGCAGGGAGCTCCTACAATGAGCAGTTCTTC | CASSVAIPKAGSSYNEQFF
few | TRBJ2-2 | TRBV21-1 | - | TGTGCCAGCAGCAAGTGCGGGACAGGGAGCGGGGAGCTGTTTTTT | CASSKCGTGSGELFF
- | TRBJ2-1 | TRBV6-1 | - | TGTGCCAGCAGTGAACGGGTGGAGGGCAATGAGCAGTTCTTC | CASSERVEGNEQFF
- | TRBJ1-2 | TRBV29-1 | - | TGCAGCGTTGAAGTGAGGGGGTTTAACTATGGCTACACCTTC | CSVEVRGFNYGYTF
few | TRBJ1-6 | TRBV20-1 | - | TGCAGTCCGGGTCCCTCCTATAATTCACCCCTCCACTTT | CSPGPSYNSPLHF
- | TRBJ2-1 | TRBV29-1 | TRBD2 | TGCAGCGTTGTCGGGACTAGCGTTTACAATGAGCAGTTCTTC | CSVVGTSVYNEQFF
many | TRBJ2-7 | TRBV12-3/TRBV12-4 | - | TGTGCCAGCAGTTTGGAGACTTCCTCCTACGAGCAGTACTTC | CASSLETSSYEQYF
many | TRBJ1-1 | TRBV29-1 | - | TGCAGCGCAACGGGAGGTAGGGACACTGAAGCTTTCTTT | CSATGGRDTEAFF
- | TRBJ2-7 | TRBV28 | TRBD2 | TGTGCCAGCAGCCCCGGGACTAGCGGGAGAGGAGAGCAGTACTTC | CASSPGTSGRGEQYF
many | TRBJ1-4 | TRBV4-1 | TRBD1 | TGCGCCAGCAGCCAACAGGGGGCCGGTGCAACTAATGAAAAACTGTTTTTT | CASSQQGAGATNEKLFF
many | TRBJ2-1 | TRBV29-1 | TRBD1 | TGCAGCGTTGAACACGACAGGGGGCCCTCTGAGCAGTTCTTC | CSVEHDRGPSEQFF
few | TRBJ2-7 | TRBV13 | TRBD1 | TGTGCCAGCAGCCCGGGACAGGGGGCCCACTACGAGCAGTACTTC | CASSPGQGAHYEQYF
few | TRBJ2-6 | TRBV15 | - | TGTGCCACCAGCAGGGACCGAGGGAGCTCTGGGGCCAACGTCCTGACTTTC | CATSRDRGSSGANVLTF
many | TRBJ1-4 | TRBV4-1 | - | TGCGCCAGCAGCCAAGTTGCAGGGTCTCGGGAAAAACTGTTTTTT | CASSQVAGSREKLFF
many | TRBJ1-2 | TRBV11-2 | - | TGTGCCAGCAGCTTTTACGGGGACAAAAGAACTAACTATGGCTACACCTTC | CASSFYGDKRTNYGYTF
- | TRBJ2-1 | TRBV20-1 | - | TGCAGTGCTAGGCCGGGACAACGATCCTACAATGAGCAGTTCTTC | CSARPGQRSYNEQFF
- | TRBJ2-1 | TRBV25-1 | - | TGTGCCAGCAGAATGACGAGCTCCTACAATGAGCAGTTCTTC | CASRMTSSYNEQFF
many | TRBJ1-5 | TRBV20-1 | - | TGCAGTGCTAGTTCGGGGATTCTTGATCAGCCCCAGCATTTT | CSASSGILDQPQHF